The T cell receptor beta chain under discussion was sequenced for a study of CD8 T cells in Susac syndrome. The multiple sclerosis control group was made up of treatment-naive patients with stable or active relapsing-remitting disease. Germline CDR1 is MNHEY and CDR2 is SVGAGI. This CDR3 region has 15 residues. V gave up 0 bases and J gave up 5 bases, with 13 bases separating them. A remark on this clonotype: The target antigen is unknown.

The authors reverse transcribed roughly 0.5 to 1 ug RNA with random hexamers. Amplification of the TCR beta CDR3 was carried out by immunoSEQ multiplex PCR, which spanned a total of 54 Vbeta and 13 Jbeta segments. One entry per CDR3 protein, called by TCRdb with MiXCR from the immunoSEQ multiplex PCR reads. Found here are more than 100,000 distinct CDR3 sequences, roughly 80% of them singletons; the top ten hold roughly 0.5%. Study-wide findings and caveats: The study conceded that its TCR sequencing and HLA analysis involved relatively few individuals.

The receptor was isolated from a human donor with multiple sclerosis. The specimen was CD8+ T cells from PBMCs. V is TRBV6-5 and J is TRBJ2-5; D is perhaps TRBD1 or TRBD2 (6 bases each). The CDR3 reads CASSYSTGARETQYF. In DNA form, the CDR3 reads TGTGCCAGCAGTTACTCGACGGGGGCGAGGGAGACCCAGTACTTC.